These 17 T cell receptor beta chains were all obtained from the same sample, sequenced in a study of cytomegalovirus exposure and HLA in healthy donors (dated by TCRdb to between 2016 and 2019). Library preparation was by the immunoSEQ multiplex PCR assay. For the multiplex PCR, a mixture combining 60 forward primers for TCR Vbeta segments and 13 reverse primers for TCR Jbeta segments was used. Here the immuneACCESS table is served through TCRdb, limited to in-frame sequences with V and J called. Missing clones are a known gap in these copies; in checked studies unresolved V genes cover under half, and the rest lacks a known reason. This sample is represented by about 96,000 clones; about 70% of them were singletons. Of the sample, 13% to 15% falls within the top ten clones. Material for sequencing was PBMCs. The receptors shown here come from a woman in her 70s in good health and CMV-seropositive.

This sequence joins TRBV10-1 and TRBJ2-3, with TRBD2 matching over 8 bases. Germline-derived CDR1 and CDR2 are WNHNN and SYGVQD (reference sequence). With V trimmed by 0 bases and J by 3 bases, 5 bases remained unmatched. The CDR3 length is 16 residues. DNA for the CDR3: TGCGCCAGCAGTGAGTCGACGGGAGGGTTAACAGATACGCAGTATTTT. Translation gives CASSESTGGLTDTQYF.

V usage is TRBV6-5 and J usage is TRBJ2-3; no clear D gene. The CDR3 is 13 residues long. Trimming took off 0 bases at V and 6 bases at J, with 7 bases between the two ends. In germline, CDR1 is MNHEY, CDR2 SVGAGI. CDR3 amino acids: CASSYSAPDTQYF. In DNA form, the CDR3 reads TGTGCCAGCAGTTACTCAGCCCCGGATACGCAGTATTTT.

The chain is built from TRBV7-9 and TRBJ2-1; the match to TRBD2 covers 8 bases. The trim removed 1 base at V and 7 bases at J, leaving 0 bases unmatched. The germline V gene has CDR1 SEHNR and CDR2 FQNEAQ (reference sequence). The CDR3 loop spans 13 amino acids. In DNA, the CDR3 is TGTGCCAGCAGCTTAGTAGCGGGAAATGAGCAGTTCTTC. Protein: CASSLVAGNEQFF.

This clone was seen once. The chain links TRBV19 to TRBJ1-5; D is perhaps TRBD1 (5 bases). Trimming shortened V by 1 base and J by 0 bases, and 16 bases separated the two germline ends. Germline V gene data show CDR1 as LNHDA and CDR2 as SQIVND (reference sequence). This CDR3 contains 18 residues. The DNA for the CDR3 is TGTGCCAGTAGTATAGTAGGGGTCGGGCAGATTAGCAATCAGCCCCAGCATTTT. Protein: CASSIVGVGQISNQPQHF.

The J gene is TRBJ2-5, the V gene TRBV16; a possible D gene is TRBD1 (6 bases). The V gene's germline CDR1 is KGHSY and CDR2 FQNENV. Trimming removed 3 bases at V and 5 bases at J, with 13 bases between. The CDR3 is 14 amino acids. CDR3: CASSHAGVAETQYF. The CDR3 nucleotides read TGTGCCAGCAGCCACGCAGGGGTCGCGGAGACCCAGTACTTC.

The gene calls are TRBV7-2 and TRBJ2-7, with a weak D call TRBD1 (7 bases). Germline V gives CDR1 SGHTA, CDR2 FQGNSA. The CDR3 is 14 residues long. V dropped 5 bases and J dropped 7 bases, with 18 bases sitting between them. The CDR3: CASSPGGPALEQYF. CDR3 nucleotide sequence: TGTGCCAGCAGCCCAGGGGGGCCAGCTTTGGAGCAGTACTTC.

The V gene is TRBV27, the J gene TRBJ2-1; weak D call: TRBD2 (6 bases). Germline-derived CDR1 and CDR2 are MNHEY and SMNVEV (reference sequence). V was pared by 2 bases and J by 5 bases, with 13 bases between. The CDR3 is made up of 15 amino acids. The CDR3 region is CASSLGGTSNNEQFF. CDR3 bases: TGTGCCAGCAGTTTAGGAGGGACTTCTAACAATGAGCAGTTCTTC.

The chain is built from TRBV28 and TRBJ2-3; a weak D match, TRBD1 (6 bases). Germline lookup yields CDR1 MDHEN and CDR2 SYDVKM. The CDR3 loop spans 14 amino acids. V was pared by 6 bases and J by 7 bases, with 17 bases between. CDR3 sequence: CASSLGAGGNTQYF. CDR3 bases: TGTGCCAGCAGCCTGGGGGCCGGAGGAAATACGCAGTATTTT.

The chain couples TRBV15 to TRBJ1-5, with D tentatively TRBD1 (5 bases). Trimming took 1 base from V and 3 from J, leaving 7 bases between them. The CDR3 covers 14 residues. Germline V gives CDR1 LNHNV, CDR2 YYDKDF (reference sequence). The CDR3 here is CATSRGQNNQPQHF. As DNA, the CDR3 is TGTGCCACCAGCAGAGGACAGAACAATCAGCCCCAGCATTTT.

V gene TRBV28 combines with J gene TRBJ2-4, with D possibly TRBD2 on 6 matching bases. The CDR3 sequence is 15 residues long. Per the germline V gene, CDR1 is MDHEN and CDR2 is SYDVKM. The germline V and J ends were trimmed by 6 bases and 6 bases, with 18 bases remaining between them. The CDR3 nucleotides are TGTGCCAGCAGCTTTACCGGGACTTTAGGAAACATTCAGTACTTC. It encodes CASSFTGTLGNIQYF.

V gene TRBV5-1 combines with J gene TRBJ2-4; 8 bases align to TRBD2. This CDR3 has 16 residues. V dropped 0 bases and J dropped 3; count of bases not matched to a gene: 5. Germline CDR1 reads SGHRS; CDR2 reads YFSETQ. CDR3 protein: CASSLAGREDKNIQYF. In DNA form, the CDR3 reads TGCGCCAGCAGCTTGGCCGGGCGGGAGGACAAAAACATTCAGTACTTC.

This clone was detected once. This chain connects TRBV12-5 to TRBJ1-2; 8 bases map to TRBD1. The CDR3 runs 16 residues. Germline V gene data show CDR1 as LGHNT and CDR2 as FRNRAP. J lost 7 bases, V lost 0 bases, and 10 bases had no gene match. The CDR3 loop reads CASGLVLGGRGLGYTF. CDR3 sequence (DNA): TGTGCTAGTGGTTTGGTACTCGGCGGCAGGGGGCTTGGCTACACCTTC. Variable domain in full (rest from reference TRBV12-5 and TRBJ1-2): DARVTQTPRHKVTEMGQEVTMRCQPILGHNTVFWYRQTMMQGLELLAYFRNRAPLDDSGMPKDRFSAEMPDATLATLKIQPSEPRDSAVYFCASGLVLGGRGLGYTFGSGTRLTVV.

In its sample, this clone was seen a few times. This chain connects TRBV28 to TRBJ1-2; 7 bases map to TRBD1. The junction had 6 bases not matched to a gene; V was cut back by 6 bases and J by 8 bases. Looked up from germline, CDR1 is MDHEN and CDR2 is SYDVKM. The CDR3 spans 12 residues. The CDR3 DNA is TGTGCCAGCAGCCGCGACAGGGACGGCTACACCTTC. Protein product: CASSRDRDGYTF.

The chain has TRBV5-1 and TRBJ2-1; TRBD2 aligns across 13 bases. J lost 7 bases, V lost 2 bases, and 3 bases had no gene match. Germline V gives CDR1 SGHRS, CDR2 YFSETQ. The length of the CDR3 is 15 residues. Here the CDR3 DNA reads TGCGCCAGCAGCTTCGGACTAGCGGGAGAGAATGAGCAGTTCTTC. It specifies CASSFGLAGENEQFF.

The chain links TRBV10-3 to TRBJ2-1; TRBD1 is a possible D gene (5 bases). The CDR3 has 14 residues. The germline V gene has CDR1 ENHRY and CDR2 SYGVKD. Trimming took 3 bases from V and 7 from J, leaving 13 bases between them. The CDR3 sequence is CAISENAGSNEQFF. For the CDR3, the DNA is TGTGCCATCAGTGAAAACGCAGGGTCTAATGAGCAGTTCTTC.

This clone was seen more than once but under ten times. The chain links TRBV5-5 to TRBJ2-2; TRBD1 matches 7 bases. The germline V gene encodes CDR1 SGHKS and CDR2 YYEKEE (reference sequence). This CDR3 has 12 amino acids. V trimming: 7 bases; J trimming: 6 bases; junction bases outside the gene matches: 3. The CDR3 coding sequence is TGTGCCAGCGAACAGGGGTCCGGGGAGCTGTTTTTT. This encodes CASEQGSGELFF.

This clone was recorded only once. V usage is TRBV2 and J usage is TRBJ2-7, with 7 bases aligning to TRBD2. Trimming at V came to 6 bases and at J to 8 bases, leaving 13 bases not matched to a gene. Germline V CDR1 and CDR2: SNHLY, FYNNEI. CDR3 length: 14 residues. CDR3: CASSRASGGSKQYF. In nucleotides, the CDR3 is TGTGCCAGCAGCCGGGCATCCGGGGGGAGCAAGCAGTACTTC.